These T cell receptor beta chains were read from a single sample in a study of T cell responses to AZD1222 COVID-19 vaccine. Sequenced by immunoSEQ multiplex PCR; TCRdb stores in-frame clones only, minus some. The sample contains about 96,000 clones, 90% of which appear only once. The sequenced sample was peripheral blood, obtained on day 0 of AZD1222 vaccination. Source of these receptors: an adult in good health. The CDR3 runs from the conserved cysteine through the conserved F or W. A D gene is named only where the DNA matches it firmly. Only some rows state a clone size, as once, few, many or a class for expanded clones.

V: TRBV28
D: -
size: -
J: TRBJ2-1
CDR3: CASSRDDNEQFF
DNA: TGTGCCAGCAGCCGAGATGACAATGAGCAGTTCTTC

V: TRBV7-7
D: -
size: -
J: TRBJ2-7
CDR3: CASSSYGGEQYF
DNA: TGTGCTAGCAGCTCTTATGGTGGGGAGCAGTACTTC

V: TRBV7-2
D: TRBD2
size: -
J: TRBJ2-3
CDR3: CASSSRTSGSGDTQYF
DNA: TGTGCCAGCAGCTCTCGGACTAGCGGGAGTGGTGATACGCAGTATTTT

V: TRBV11-2
D: TRBD2
size: -
J: TRBJ2-7
CDR3: CASTPPLAGAEQYF
DNA: TGTGCCAGCACCCCACCTCTAGCGGGAGCCGAGCAGTACTTC

V: TRBV12-3/TRBV12-4
D: -
size: -
J: TRBJ2-3
CDR3: CASSPTTDTQYF
DNA: TGTGCCAGCAGCCCGACCACAGATACGCAGTATTTT

V: TRBV9
D: -
size: -
J: TRBJ2-7
CDR3: CASSPSTSPSSYEQYF
DNA: TGTGCCAGCAGCCCTTCGACCAGCCCGAGCTCCTACGAGCAGTACTTC

V: TRBV11-3
D: TRBD1
size: -
J: TRBJ2-4
CDR3: CASSRDRGLGIQYF
DNA: TGTGCCAGCAGCCGGGACAGGGGCTTGGGCATTCAGTACTTC

V: TRBV19
D: TRBD1
size: -
J: TRBJ2-7
CDR3: CASSDPGDRAYEQYF
DNA: TGTGCCAGTTCCGACCCCGGGGACAGAGCCTACGAGCAGTACTTC

V: TRBV6-5
D: TRBD2
size: -
J: TRBJ2-7
CDR3: CASSKSSGDSYEQYF
DNA: TGTGCCAGCAGTAAATCTAGCGGGGACTCCTACGAGCAGTACTTC

V: TRBV9
D: -
size: -
J: TRBJ2-1
CDR3: CASSVGAEVQFF
DNA: TGTGCCAGCAGCGTAGGGGCAGAAGTTCAGTTCTTC

V: TRBV6-5
D: -
size: -
J: TRBJ1-4
CDR3: CASGLSDANEKLFF
DNA: TGTGCCAGCGGCCTCTCGGACGCTAATGAAAAACTGTTTTTT

V: TRBV6-2/TRBV6-3
D: TRBD2
size: -
J: TRBJ2-5
CDR3: CASSYSQGGETQYF
DNA: TGTGCCAGCAGTTACTCGCAGGGAGGGGAGACCCAGTACTTC

V: TRBV7-9
D: TRBD2
size: -
J: TRBJ2-7
CDR3: CASSPRAGGHEQYF
DNA: TGTGCCAGCAGCCCACGAGCGGGAGGGCACGAGCAGTACTTC

V: TRBV5-1
D: -
size: -
J: TRBJ2-2
CDR3: CASSLDRGGTGELFF
DNA: TGCGCCAGCAGCTTGGATAGGGGTGGCACCGGGGAGCTGTTTTTT

V: TRBV19
D: TRBD2
size: few
J: TRBJ2-7
CDR3: CASSLGPGGPYEQYF
DNA: TGTGCCAGTAGTCTAGGACCGGGAGGCCCCTACGAGCAGTACTTC

V: TRBV5-4
D: -
size: -
J: TRBJ2-5
CDR3: CASSLTTTPHKETQYF
DNA: TGTGCCAGCAGCTTGACAACAACTCCCCACAAGGAGACCCAGTACTTC

V: TRBV5-1
D: TRBD1
size: -
J: TRBJ2-1
CDR3: CASSLEGQPYNEQFF
DNA: TGCGCCAGCAGCTTGGAGGGACAGCCCTACAATGAGCAGTTCTTC

V: TRBV6-5
D: -
size: -
J: TRBJ1-1
CDR3: CASSYSGRGGTEAFF
DNA: TGTGCCAGCAGTTACTCTGGCAGGGGAGGCACTGAAGCTTTCTTT

V: TRBV2
D: -
size: -
J: TRBJ1-1
CDR3: CASGWGNTEAFF
DNA: TGTGCCAGCGGATGGGGGAACACTGAAGCTTTCTTT